These T cell receptor beta chains were read from a single sample in a study of blood T cell repertoires in COVID-19. Libraries were prepared by immunoSEQ multiplex PCR; TCRdb keeps only in-frame clonotypes and omits some of them. In the table there are some 250,000 clones, roughly 84% of which are singletons. Sequencing was performed on peripheral blood. Every receptor here comes from a man between 60 and 75 years old with acute or convalescent COVID-19. CDR3s include the opening cysteine and the closing phenylalanine or tryptophan. The D gene is left open where the match is weak. The size entry is marked missing in some rows and otherwise reads once, few, many or a size class.

V	J	size	D	CDR3	DNA
TRBV9	TRBJ2-5	NA	TRBD2	CASSAGGLAGGAGGTQYF	TGTGCCAGCAGCGCCGGTGGACTAGCGGGAGGCGCGGGGGGGACCCAGTACTTC
TRBV27	TRBJ1-5	NA	TRBD1	CASSLSGQGARGNQPQHF	TGTGCCAGCAGTTTATCGGGACAGGGGGCTCGAGGCAATCAGCCCCAGCATTTT
TRBV24-1	TRBJ2-5	NA	TRBD2	CATSDSTSVQETQYF	TGTGCCACCAGTGATTCGACTAGCGTACAAGAGACCCAGTACTTC
TRBV5-1	TRBJ2-6	few	TRBD1	CASSSQGAVGANVLTF	TGCGCCAGCAGCTCACAGGGGGCGGTGGGGGCCAACGTCCTGACTTTC
TRBV11-2	TRBJ1-2	NA	TRBD1	CASSPGPQGGYGYTF	TGTGCCAGCAGCCCAGGGCCGCAGGGGGGTTATGGCTACACCTTC
TRBV18	TRBJ2-2	NA	NA	CASSPARSNTGELFF	TGTGCCAGCTCACCAGCCAGATCGAACACCGGGGAGCTGTTTTTT
TRBV5-4	TRBJ1-1	NA	TRBD1	CASSLSGQGGNTEAFF	TGTGCCAGCAGCTTGTCTGGACAGGGTGGAAACACTGAAGCTTTCTTT
TRBV10-3	TRBJ1-5	NA	NA	CAISESWQKNQPQHF	TGTGCCATCAGTGAGTCGTGGCAGAAGAATCAGCCCCAGCATTTT
TRBV27	TRBJ2-7	NA	TRBD1	CASSPWGGTGDEQYF	TGTGCCAGCAGTCCTTGGGGGGGGACAGGGGACGAGCAGTACTTC
TRBV19	TRBJ1-1	NA	NA	CASSVGVNTEAFF	TGTGCCAGTAGTGTCGGGGTGAACACTGAAGCTTTCTTT
TRBV12-3/TRBV12-4	TRBJ1-2	NA	NA	CASSPGGSYGYTF	TGTGCCAGCAGTCCTGGGGGGAGCTATGGCTACACCTTC
TRBV19	TRBJ1-5	NA	NA	CASSIRDLQPQHF	TGTGCCAGTAGTATCCGGGATTTACAGCCCCAGCATTTT
TRBV4-1	TRBJ2-7	NA	TRBD1	CASSQRQGLAYEQYF	TGCGCCAGCAGCCAACGACAGGGGTTAGCCTACGAGCAGTACTTC
TRBV10-1	TRBJ1-2	NA	NA	CASSIRGLNYGYTF	TGCGCCAGCAGCATCAGGGGATTGAACTATGGCTACACCTTC
TRBV6-1	TRBJ1-2	NA	TRBD1	CASSFWDRGFYGYTF	TGTGCCAGCAGCTTCTGGGACAGGGGTTTCTATGGCTACACCTTC
TRBV29-1	TRBJ1-4	NA	NA	CSVHGGDNEKLFF	TGCAGCGTACACGGGGGGGATAATGAAAAACTGTTTTTT
TRBV6-5	TRBJ1-2	NA	TRBD1	CAISRDSAYGYTF	TGTGCCATCTCCCGGGACAGCGCCTATGGCTACACCTTC
TRBV13	TRBJ1-3	NA	NA	CASSSYRESSGNTIYF	TGTGCCAGCAGCTCCTACAGGGAAAGTTCTGGAAACACCATATATTTT
TRBV9	TRBJ1-2	NA	NA	CASSVGTSYGYTF	TGTGCCAGCAGCGTAGGGACAAGCTATGGCTACACCTTC
TRBV11-2	TRBJ1-6	NA	NA	CASSLDPGWNSPLHF	TGTGCCAGCAGCTTAGATCCGGGTTGGAATTCACCCCTCCACTTT